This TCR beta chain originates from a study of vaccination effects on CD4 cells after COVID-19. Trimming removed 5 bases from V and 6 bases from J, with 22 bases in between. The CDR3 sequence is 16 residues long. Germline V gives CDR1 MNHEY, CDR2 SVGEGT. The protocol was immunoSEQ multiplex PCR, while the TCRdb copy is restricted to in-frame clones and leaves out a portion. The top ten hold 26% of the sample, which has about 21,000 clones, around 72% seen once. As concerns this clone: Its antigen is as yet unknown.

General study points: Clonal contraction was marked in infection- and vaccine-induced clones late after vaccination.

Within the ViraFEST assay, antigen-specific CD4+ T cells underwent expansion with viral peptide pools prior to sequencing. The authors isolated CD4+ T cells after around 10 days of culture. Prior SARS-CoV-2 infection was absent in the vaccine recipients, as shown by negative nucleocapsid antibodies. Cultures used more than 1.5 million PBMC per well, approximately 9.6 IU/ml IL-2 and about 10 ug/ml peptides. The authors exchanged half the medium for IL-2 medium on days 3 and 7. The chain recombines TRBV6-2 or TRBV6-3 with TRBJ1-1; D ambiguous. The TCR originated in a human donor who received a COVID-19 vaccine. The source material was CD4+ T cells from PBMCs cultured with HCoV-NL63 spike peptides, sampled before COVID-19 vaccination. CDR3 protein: CASSILGPRSTPEAFF. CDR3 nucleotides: TGTGCCAGCAGTATATTGGGCCCTCGATCCACGCCTGAAGCTTTCTTT.